This T cell receptor (beta chain) was documented in a study of early T cells in non-severe SARS-CoV-2 infection. V dropped 1 base and J dropped 3 bases, with 10 bases sitting between them. This CDR3 contains 15 residues. CDR1 is MGHDK, CDR2 SYGVNS, per germline. From the 5' RACE reads, TCRdb called clonotypes with MiXCR, one entry per CDR3 protein. The sample has about 64,000 distinct CDR3 sequences, approximately 10% seen once. This clonotype was seen ten or more times. The starting material was whole blood, obtained at baseline. J is TRBJ2-1 and V is TRBV25-1, with D perhaps assigned TRBD1 or TRBD2 (6 bases each). The clonotype comes from an adult who was a healthcare worker with PCR-confirmed SARS-CoV-2 infection or an uninfected control (not recorded which). CDR3 region: CASSEFGGRYNEQFF. CDR3 nucleotides: TGTGCCAGCAGTGAATTTGGGGGGCGCTACAATGAGCAGTTCTTC.